The next 6 T cell receptor beta chains were all read from a single sample in a study of cytomegalovirus exposure and HLA in healthy donors. Primers for the PCR totalled 60 Vbeta and 13 Jbeta. The data were produced by immunoSEQ multiplex PCR, yet TCRdb's version contains in-frame clones alone and is incomplete. The sample yields fewer than 200,000 clones, 80% to 90% seen once. The sample was PBMCs. These receptors all come from a woman aged 25 to 45 in good health and CMV-seropositive.

The rearrangement joins TRBV14 to TRBJ1-6, with a possible D match to TRBD1 (5 bases). This CDR3 region has 12 residues. Trimming removed 6 bases at V and 13 bases at J, with 13 bases between. Germline V gene sequence: CDR1 SGHDN, CDR2 FVKESK. The CDR3 nucleotides read TGTGCCAGCAGTTCAGGGTCGGTGCCCCTCCACTTT. As protein: CASSSGSVPLHF. Drawing the rest from reference TRBV14 and TRBJ1-6, the complete variable domain is EAGVTQFPSHSVIEKGQTVTLRCDPISGHDNLYWYRRVMGKEIKFLLHFVKESKQDESGMPNNRFLAERTGGTYSTLKVQPAELEDSGVYFCASSSGSVPLHFGNGTRLTVT.

This chain uses TRBV28 with TRBJ2-1; TRBD2 is a possible D gene (5 bases). Trimming stripped 2 bases from V and 4 bases from J, with 9 bases between. CDR3 size: 14 residues. Germline CDR1 reads MDHEN; CDR2 reads SYDVKM. The CDR3 spells CASSLIGKYNEQFF. The CDR3 nucleotides read TGTGCCAGCAGTTTAATCGGGAAATACAATGAGCAGTTCTTC.

The rearrangement joins TRBV30 to TRBJ1-6, with D tentatively TRBD1 (5 bases). The germline CDR1 and CDR2 sequences are GTSNPN and SVGIG (reference sequence). This CDR3 is 18 amino acids long. The V end was cut by 0 bases, the J end by 0 bases, with 15 bases between. The CDR3 loop reads CAWSVYDSFSSYNSPLHF. CDR3 in DNA: TGTGCCTGGAGTGTTTATGACAGTTTCTCCTCCTATAATTCACCCCTCCACTTT.

The chain has TRBV19 and TRBJ1-1; maybe TRBD1 (5 bases). The CDR3 length is 13 residues. CDR1 and CDR2 (germline): LNHDA, SQIVND (reference sequence). The ends were cut back, 8 bases at V and 4 bases at J, with 14 bases in the middle. CDR3 nucleotides: TGTGCCAGTTCCCGAGACAGCTCCACTGAAGCTTTCTTT. Protein product: CASSRDSSTEAFF.

This clone was seen a few times. The chain uses TRBV7-9 and TRBJ2-3, with D unclear. V was cut by 2 bases and J by 0 bases, with 6 bases left in between. The germline CDR1 and CDR2 sequences are SEHNR and FQNEAQ (reference sequence). This CDR3 comprises 14 residues. This CDR3 is CASSLSTSTDTQYF. The CDR3 DNA follows: TGTGCCAGCAGCTTATCGACTAGCACAGATACGCAGTATTTT.

This rearrangement joins TRBV19 to TRBJ1-5; unclear D gene. Germline CDR1 is LNHDA and CDR2 is SQIVND (reference sequence). V lost 5 bases, J lost 0 bases, and 14 bases lay in between. CDR3 length equals 16 residues. The CDR3 bases are TGTGCCAGTAGTCAGGTCCTGATCTTTAGCAATCAGCCCCAGCATTTT. This sequence encodes CASSQVLIFSNQPQHF.